The entry below gives a single TCR beta chain sequence along with its context. The CDR3 has 14 amino acids. The germline gives CDR1 SGHTA, CDR2 FQGTGA. Trimming took off 3 bases at V and 3 bases at J, with 8 bases between the two ends. Study processing details: Estimates of nucleated cell counts were drawn from the amplification of reference gene primers. Assay used: immunoSEQ multiplex PCR; TCRdb lists only in-frame clones, some missing. The V and J calls and the clone size are those of that table, but D and trimming were determined from the DNA. This table has approximately 200,000 clones, roughly 88% appearing once. The data derive from a study of blood T cell repertoires in COVID-19. In the study overall: COVID-19 samples collected from the United States, Italy and Spain covered acute and convalescent phases. In each case, the material was cDNA or gDNA derived from T cells, B-cell-depleted T cells, or PBMCs.

The sequence was obtained from a man in his late teens or twenties with active or convalescent COVID-19. Sequencing used peripheral blood. The chain joins TRBV7-3 to TRBJ2-2; D possibly corresponds to TRBD2 (6 bases). The CDR3 region is CASSFGGYTGELFF. DNA of the CDR3: TGTGCCAGCAGCTTTGGAGGGTACACCGGGGAGCTGTTTTTT.